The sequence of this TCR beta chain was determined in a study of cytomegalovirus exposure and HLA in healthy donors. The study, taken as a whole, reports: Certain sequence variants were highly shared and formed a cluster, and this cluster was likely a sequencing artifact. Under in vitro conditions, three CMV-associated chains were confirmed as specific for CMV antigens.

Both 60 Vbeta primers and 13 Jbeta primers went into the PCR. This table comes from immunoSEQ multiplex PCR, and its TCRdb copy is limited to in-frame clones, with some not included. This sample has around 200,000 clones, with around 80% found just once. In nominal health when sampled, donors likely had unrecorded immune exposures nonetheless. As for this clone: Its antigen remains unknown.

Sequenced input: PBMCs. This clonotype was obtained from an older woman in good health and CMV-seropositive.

This CDR3 reads CASFGQVAEAFF. For the CDR3, the DNA is TGTGCCAGCTTCGGACAGGTCGCTGAAGCTTTCTTT. The V call is TRBV28, the J call TRBJ1-1; the match to TRBD1 covers 7 bases. V lost 8 bases and J lost 6; bases outside the gene matches: 6. Germline assignment: CDR1 MDHEN and CDR2 SYDVKM. The CDR3 is 12 amino acids.